This T cell receptor (beta chain) is from a study of regulatory T cells in long-lasting Graves disease. Across the study: Graves' patients, diagnosed recently, had received antithyroid drugs under 3 months.

Time point reported: newly diagnosed GD, antithyroid drugs for less than 3 months. PBMC-extracted RNA yielded the TCR library. This CDR3 spans 15 amino acids. The germline gives CDR1 LGHDT, CDR2 YNNKEL (reference sequence). To note about this clonotype: This may be a read error, as it is one base from a much larger clone.

Assembly of TCR beta libraries relied on iRepertoire HTBI primers together with Arm-PCR of CDR3 regions. TCRdb fed the multiplex PCR reads into MiXCR, producing one record per CDR3 protein. This sample has approximately 470,000 distinct CDR3 sequences; about 16% occur once, and the top ten carry 12%. This sample also appeared in a second study, on T cells in Graves' hyperthyroidism and ophthalmopathy. As that report states: Patients with ophthalmopathy were separated from those with stable hyperthyroidism by a 13 V-J model. Model output signaled ophthalmopathy a median 6.5 months ahead of onset.

The genes are TRBV3-1 and TRBJ2-7; 11 bases match TRBD2. This specimen was peripheral blood mononuclear cells (PBMCs), taken at new diagnosis, from a patient treated with antithyroid drugs. This TCR came from a man aged 35 to 55 with Graves disease. Here the CDR3 reads CASSQGIAGGFERYF. CDR3 sequence (DNA): TGTGCCAGCAGCCAAGGCATAGCGGGAGGGTTCGAGCGGTACTTC.